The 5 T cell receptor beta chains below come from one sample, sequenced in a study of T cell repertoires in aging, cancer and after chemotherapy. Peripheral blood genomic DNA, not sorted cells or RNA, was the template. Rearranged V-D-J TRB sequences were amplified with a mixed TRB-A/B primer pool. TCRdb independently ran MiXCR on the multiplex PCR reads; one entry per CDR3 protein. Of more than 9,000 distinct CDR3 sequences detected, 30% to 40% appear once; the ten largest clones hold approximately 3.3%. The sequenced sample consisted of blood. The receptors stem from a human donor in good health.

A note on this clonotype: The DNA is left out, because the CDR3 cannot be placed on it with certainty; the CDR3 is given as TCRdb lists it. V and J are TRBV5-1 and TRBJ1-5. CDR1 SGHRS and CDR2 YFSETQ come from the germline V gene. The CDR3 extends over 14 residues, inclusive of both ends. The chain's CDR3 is CASSFGPGNQPQHF.

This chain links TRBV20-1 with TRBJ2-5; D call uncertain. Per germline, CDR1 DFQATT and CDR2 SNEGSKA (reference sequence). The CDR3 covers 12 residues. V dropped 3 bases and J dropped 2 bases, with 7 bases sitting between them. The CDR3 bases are TGCAGTGCTAGGTTCGCTCAAGAGACCCAGTACTTC. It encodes CSARFAQETQYF.

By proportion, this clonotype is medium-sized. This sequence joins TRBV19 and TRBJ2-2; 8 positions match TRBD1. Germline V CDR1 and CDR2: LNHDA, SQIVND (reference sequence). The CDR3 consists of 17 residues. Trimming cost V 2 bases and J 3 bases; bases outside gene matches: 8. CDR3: CASSIIPGGRYTGELFF. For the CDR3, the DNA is TGTGCCAGTAGTATAATCCCAGGGGGCAGGTACACCGGGGAGCTGTTTTTT.

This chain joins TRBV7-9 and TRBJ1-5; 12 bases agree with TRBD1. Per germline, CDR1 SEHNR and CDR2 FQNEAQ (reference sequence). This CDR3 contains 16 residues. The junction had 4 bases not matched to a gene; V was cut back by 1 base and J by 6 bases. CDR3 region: CASSLGDRGQSQPQHF. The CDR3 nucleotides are TGTGCCAGCAGCTTAGGGGACAGGGGGCAGAGTCAGCCCCAGCATTTT.

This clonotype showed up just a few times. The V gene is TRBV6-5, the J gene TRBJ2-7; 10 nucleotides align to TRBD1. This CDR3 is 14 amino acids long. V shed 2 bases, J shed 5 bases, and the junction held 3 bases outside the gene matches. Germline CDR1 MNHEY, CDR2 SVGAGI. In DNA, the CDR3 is TGTGCCAGCAGTTACGGGGACAGGGGCGACGAGCAGTACTTC. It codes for CASSYGDRGDEQYF.